This entry concerns a single T cell receptor (beta chain). Its antigen is undetermined. The assay used was immunoSEQ (version v3.0), run at survey level. The method was immunoSEQ multiplex PCR; TCRdb's version includes in-frame clones alone and lacks a portion of them. The table shows approximately 24,000 clones, with 81% occurring only once. At least one PBMC sample before ART and at least two after were required. This entry is derived from a study of long-term antiretroviral therapy in people with HIV. Study-wide points: Older ART regimens were possibly in use when the blood was collected between the mid-2000s and the late 2010s. Repertoire composition at all time points was dominated by clones that had expanded before ART. Controls exceeded HIV repertoires in CDR3 length range.

Germline V gives CDR1 MDHEN, CDR2 SYDVKM. V trimming: 6 bases; J trimming: 4 bases; junction bases outside the gene matches: 7. This CDR3 has 16 amino acids. The receptor's source is a man aged 30 to 45 with HIV. This chain links TRBV28 with TRBJ2-7, with TRBD2 matching over 15 bases. This specimen was unsorted PBMCs, taken 4.4 years after starting antiretroviral therapy. CDR3 sequence: CASRPGTSGRRYEQYF. For the CDR3, the DNA is TGTGCCAGCAGACCCGGGACTAGCGGGAGGAGATACGAGCAGTACTTC. Combining the CDR3 with reference TRBV28 and TRBJ2-7 gives the whole variable domain DVKVTQSSRYLVKRTGEKVFLECVQDMDHENMFWYRQDPGLGLRLIYFSYDVKMKEKGDIPEGYSVSREKKERFSLILESASTNQTSMYLCASRPGTSGRRYEQYFGPGTRLTVT.